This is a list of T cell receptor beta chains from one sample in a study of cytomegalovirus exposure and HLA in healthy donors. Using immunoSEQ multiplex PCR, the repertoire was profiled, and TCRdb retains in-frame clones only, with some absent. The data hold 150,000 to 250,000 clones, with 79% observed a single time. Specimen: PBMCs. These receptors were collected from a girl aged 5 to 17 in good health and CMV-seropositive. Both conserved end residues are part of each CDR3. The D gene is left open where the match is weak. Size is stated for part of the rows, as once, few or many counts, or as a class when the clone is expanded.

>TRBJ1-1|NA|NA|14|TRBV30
TGTGCCTGGACGGGCCTCAGGGGGAACACTGAAGCTTTCTTT
CAWTGLRGNTEAFF
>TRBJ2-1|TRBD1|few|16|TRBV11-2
TGTGCCAGCAGTTCAAGCGACGGGACAGCCTACAATGAGCAGTTCTTC
CASSSSDGTAYNEQFF
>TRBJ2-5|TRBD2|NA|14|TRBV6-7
TGTGCCAGCAGCTTACTAGCGGGGGGTAAGACCCAGTACTTC
CASSLLAGGKTQYF
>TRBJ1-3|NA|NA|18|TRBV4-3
TGCGCCAGCAGCGAACAAGACGCTTACAGGGTCTCCGGAAACACCATATATTTT
CASSEQDAYRVSGNTIYF
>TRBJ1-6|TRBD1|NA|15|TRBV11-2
TGTGCCAGCAGCTTAGGGGGGACAGGTAATTCACCCCTCCACTTT
CASSLGGTGNSPLHF
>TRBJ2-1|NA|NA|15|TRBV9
TGTGCCAGCAGCGTAGGAGGGGAGGCTTACAATGAGCAGTTCTTC
CASSVGGEAYNEQFF
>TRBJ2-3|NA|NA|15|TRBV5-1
TGCGCCAGCAGTCGGAGTAGGATGACCACAGATACGCAGTATTTT
CASSRSRMTTDTQYF
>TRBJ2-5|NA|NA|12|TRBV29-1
TGCAGCGTAGGACAGAACCAAGAGACCCAGTACTTC
CSVGQNQETQYF
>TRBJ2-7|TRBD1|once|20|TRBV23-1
TGCGTCAGCAGTCTACCCAACCGGGACAGGTCCCCCGCGGCCCCCTACGAGCAGTACTTC
CVSSLPNRDRSPAAPYEQYF
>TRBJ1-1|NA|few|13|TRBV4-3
TGCGCCAGCAGCCAAGAATCCCTGACTGAAGCTTTCTTT
CASSQESLTEAFF
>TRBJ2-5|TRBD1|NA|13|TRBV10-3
TGTGCCATCACCCGGGACAGTCAAGAGACCCAGTACTTC
CAITRDSQETQYF
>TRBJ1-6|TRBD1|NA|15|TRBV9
TGTGCCAGCAGCGTAGAGGACAGGGGTGGATCACCCCTCCACTTT
CASSVEDRGGSPLHF
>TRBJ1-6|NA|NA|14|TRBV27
TGTGCCAGCAGACAGACAGGAGGCAATTCACCCCTCCACTTT
CASRQTGGNSPLHF
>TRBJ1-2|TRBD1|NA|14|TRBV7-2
TGTGCCAGCAGCTCACTAGACAGGGGGACACGGTCCCACTTC
CASSSLDRGTRSHF
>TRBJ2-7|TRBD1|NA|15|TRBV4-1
TGCGCCAGCAGCCAAACGACAGGGACAGCCTACGAGCAGTACTTC
CASSQTTGTAYEQYF
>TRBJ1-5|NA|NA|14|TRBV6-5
TGTGCCAGCAGTCCGCAGGGTGGCAATCAGCCCCAGCATTTT
CASSPQGGNQPQHF
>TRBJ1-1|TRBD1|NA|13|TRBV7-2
TGTGCCAGCAGCCGGGACAGGGGCACTGAAGCTTTCTTT
CASSRDRGTEAFF
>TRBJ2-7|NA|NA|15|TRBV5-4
TGTGCCAGCAGCGCTACAGGGGACTCGTCATACGAGCAGTACTTC
CASSATGDSSYEQYF
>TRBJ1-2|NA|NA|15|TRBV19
TGTGCCAGTAGGTCTCCAGGCGATCTTAACTATGGCTACACCTTC
CASRSPGDLNYGYTF